The 28 T cell receptor beta chains reported below all come from one sample, sequenced in a study of beta chain features in type 1 diabetes. Every bit of the isolated RNA underwent reverse transcription, so sequencing read expressed TCRB transcripts. The method was immunoSEQ multiplex PCR; TCRdb's version includes in-frame clones alone and lacks a portion of them. The profile covers under 300,000 clones, with 27% appearing a single time and 3.5% to 4.5% taken by the ten largest. The sequencing input was central memory CD4+ T cells from blood. Receptor source: a man aged 25-40 years in good health.

CDR3 in amino acids: CASSHPCGESSYNEQFF. The CDR3 region has the DNA TGCGCCAGCAGTCATCCGTGTGGGGAGAGCTCCTACAATGAGCAGTTCTTC. The gene calls are TRBV23-1 and TRBJ2-1, with a tentative D call TRBD2 (5 bases). TRBV23-1 is designated an ORF whose function remains uncertain. This CDR3 region has 17 residues. Trimming cost V 3 bases and J 0 bases, with 15 bases left between them.

The genes are TRBV11-3 and TRBJ2-3; TRBD2 aligns across 7 bases. J was trimmed by 6 bases and V by 5 bases; bases with no gene match: 8. Germline CDR1 SGHNT, CDR2 YENEEA. This CDR3 has 14 amino acids. The CDR3 sequence: CASSPGLEGDTQYF. CDR3 sequence (DNA): TGTGCCAGCAGCCCTGGACTAGAGGGGGATACGCAGTATTTT.

The gene calls are TRBV5-4 and TRBJ2-7; D possibly corresponds to TRBD2 (6 bases). The germline CDR1 and CDR2 sequences are SGHNT and YYREEE (reference sequence). Trimming cost V 3 bases and J 1 base, with 14 bases left between them. This CDR3 region has 15 residues. The CDR3 bases are TGTGCCAGCAGCTCGAGGGACTTGCGATCCTACGAGCAGTACTTC. Translation gives CASSSRDLRSYEQYF.

The sample holds a few counts of this clone. The rearrangement joins TRBV12-5 to TRBJ1-1, with D hard to call. Trimming took 1 base from V and 4 from J, leaving 4 bases between them. Germline CDR1 is LGHNT and CDR2 is FRNRAP. The CDR3 runs to 12 residues. The CDR3 loop reads CASGLGLTEAFF. The CDR3, as DNA: TGTGCTAGTGGTTTGGGCCTCACTGAAGCTTTCTTT.

The chain recombines TRBV29-1 with TRBJ2-7; 8 nucleotides agree with TRBD1. Germline assignment: CDR1 SQVTM and CDR2 ANQGSEA. This CDR3 comprises 16 residues. V was clipped by 4 bases and J by 2 bases; unmatched bases: 13. The CDR3 region has the DNA TGCAGCGTTGTAGGTGGGCGGACAGGGCGTACCTACGAGCAGTACTTC. It specifies CSVVGGRTGRTYEQYF.

This clone has at least ten counts. The chain carries TRBV5-4 and TRBJ2-3; 12 bases match TRBD2. Germline CDR1 reads SGHNT; CDR2 reads YYREEE (reference sequence). The V gene end was trimmed by 1 base and the J gene end by 7 bases; junction bases not matched to a gene: 7. The CDR3 is 16 amino acids. This CDR3 is CASSLLLAGGDNTQYF. The CDR3 nucleotides are TGTGCCAGCAGCTTGCTACTAGCGGGAGGTGATAATACGCAGTATTTT.

About this clone: Other DNA sequences from this sample encode an identical CDR3 as well. This chain uses TRBV5-1 with TRBJ2-1; 7 bases fit TRBD2. V trimming: 0 bases; J trimming: 4 bases; junction bases outside the gene matches: 7. The CDR3 has 16 residues. CDR1 is SGHRS, CDR2 YFSETQ, per germline. CDR3 DNA: TGCGCCAGCAGCTTGGCAAGCGGGGTTTCATACAATGAGCAGTTCTTC. Translated, it gives CASSLASGVSYNEQFF.

The rearrangement links TRBV10-3 to TRBJ2-1; tentatively, D is TRBD2 (6 bases). Trimming left V 0 bases short and J 12 bases short, with 21 bases between. CDR1 and CDR2 from the germline V gene are ENHRY and SYGVKD. CDR3 length equals 16 residues. CDR3 in DNA: TGTGCCATCAGTGAGTCGTGGGACTCCAGAGACGGCGTGCAGTTCTTC. It is translated as CAISESWDSRDGVQFF.

This clone was detected only a few times. V and J are TRBV7-2 and TRBJ1-1, with 9 bases lining up with TRBD1. The CDR3 extends over 15 amino acids. From germline, CDR1 is SGHTA and CDR2 FQGNSA. V was pared by 5 bases and J by 6 bases, with 10 bases of the junction left unmatched. DNA for the CDR3: TGTGCCAGCAGCCCGCCGGGACAGGGAGTTTCTGAAGCTTTCTTT. It specifies CASSPPGQGVSEAFF.

This rearrangement joins TRBV7-8 to TRBJ2-1, with 7 bases that match TRBD2. This CDR3 has 17 amino acids. Germline V gene sequence: CDR1 SGHVS, CDR2 FQNEAQ. Trimming at V came to 5 bases and at J to 5 bases, leaving 15 bases not matched to a gene. The CDR3, as DNA: TGTGCCAGCAGCCCGAATGACTGGCTCGGGAGGAACAATGAGCAGTTCTTC. Encoded protein: CASSPNDWLGRNNEQFF. The full variable domain, completed using reference TRBV7-8 and TRBJ2-1, is GAGVSQSPRYKVAKRGQDVALRCDPISGHVSLFWYQQALGQGPEFLTYFQNEAQLDKSGLPSDRFFAERPEGSVSTLKIQRTQQEDSAVYLCASSPNDWLGRNNEQFFGPGTRLTVL.

This clone appeared a few times. This sequence joins TRBV30 and TRBJ2-5; 8 bases map to TRBD2. The trim removed 1 base at V and 5 bases at J, leaving 9 bases unmatched. Germline V gene data show CDR1 as GTSNPN and CDR2 as SVGIG (reference sequence). CDR3 length equals 15 residues. This CDR3 is CAWSGGAGVGETQYF. CDR3 sequence (DNA): TGTGCCTGGAGTGGGGGAGCGGGAGTTGGCGAGACCCAGTACTTC.

This clone was detected only a few times. CDR3 sequence reads: CASSVTLPLSEQFF. CDR3 DNA: TGTGCCAGCAGCGTGACACTGCCACTCAGTGAGCAGTTCTTC. The J gene is TRBJ2-1, the V gene TRBV7-9; D ambiguous. V was clipped by 5 bases and J by 9 bases, with 17 bases between them. CDR1 and CDR2 (germline): SEHNR, FQNEAQ (reference sequence). This CDR3 contains 14 residues.

This clone was seen a handful of times. V is TRBV30 and J is TRBJ2-1, with 10 nucleotides matching TRBD2. The V and J ends lost 1 base and 10 bases, in that order; junction bases with no gene match: 10. The germline CDR1 and CDR2 sequences are GTSNPN and SVGIG (reference sequence). The CDR3 runs 15 residues. CDR3 region: CAWSEWSGGADEQFF. The CDR3 coding sequence is TGTGCCTGGAGTGAATGGAGCGGGGGGGCTGACGAGCAGTTCTTC.

The sample holds many counts of this clone. The rearrangement joins TRBV7-2 to TRBJ2-3; D uncertain. Per germline, CDR1 SGHTA and CDR2 FQGNSA. Deletions cut 4 bases from V and 8 bases from J, with 10 bases between. This CDR3 spans 12 amino acids. In DNA, the CDR3 is TGTGCCAGCAGCTCCACTGTACGTACGCAGTATTTT. Protein product: CASSSTVRTQYF.

This chain links TRBV30 with TRBJ2-5; tentatively, D is TRBD1 (6 bases). The J call is doubtful: the DNA matches TRBJ2-7 better. The CDR3 loop spans 13 amino acids. The germline V gene encodes CDR1 GTSNPN and CDR2 SVGIG (reference sequence). Here the CDR3 reads CAWSPTGLGEQYF. Here the CDR3 DNA reads TGTGCCTGGAGCCCAACAGGGCTGGGCGAGCAGTACTTC.

V usage is TRBV27 and J usage is TRBJ2-7; D uncertain. The V gene's germline CDR1 is MNHEY and CDR2 SMNVEV (reference sequence). Trimming removed 7 bases from V and 1 base from J, with 8 bases in between. The CDR3 runs 12 residues. The CDR3 region has the DNA TGTGCCAGCACGCAGGCGTCCTACGAGCAGTACTTC. Its protein product is CASTQASYEQYF.

This clone appeared a few times. The chain uses TRBV5-4 and TRBJ2-5, with D unclear. Germline V gives CDR1 SGHNT, CDR2 YYREEE (reference sequence). The V end was cut by 4 bases, the J end by 5 bases, with 12 bases between. The CDR3 runs to 13 residues. DNA of the CDR3: TGTGCCAGCAGCCTGGTCCCGGTGGAGACCCAGTACTTC. It is translated as CASSLVPVETQYF.

This clone was counted between two and nine times. The CDR3 DNA sequence: TGTGCCAGCAGCTTCAGTCCCCGGTACTTC. It translates to CASSFSPRYF. The J gene is TRBJ2-4, the V gene TRBV5-7; no clear D. TRBV5-7 has ORF status, its function being uncertain. The CDR3 extends over 10 amino acids. Trimming removed 2 bases at V and 15 bases at J, with 9 bases between.

The chain employs TRBV6-1 and TRBJ2-2, with D perhaps being TRBD1 or TRBD2 (5 bases each). Trimming pared 10 bases from V and 6 bases from J, leaving 18 bases between. The germline gives CDR1 MNHNS, CDR2 SASEGT. The CDR3 runs to 14 residues. The CDR3 DNA reads as TGTGCCATTCTTCGGGGCCGTCCCGCCGGGGAGCTGTTTTTT. As protein: CAILRGRPAGELFF.

Of note for this clone: Other DNA sequences within the sample encode an identical CDR3. The chain uses TRBV5-6 and TRBJ2-5; TRBD2 might be the D (5 bases). The CDR3 contains 14 residues. Between the trimmed V and J ends, which lost 4 bases and 2 bases, there was a span of 12 bases. The germline CDR1 and CDR2 sequences are SGHDT and YYEEEE. CDR3 sequence: CASSLRTPQETQYF. CDR3 DNA: TGTGCCAGCAGCCTAAGGACTCCACAAGAGACCCAGTACTTC.

The V gene is TRBV7-9, the J gene TRBJ2-5; TRBD1 matches 7 bases. CDR1 is SEHNR and CDR2 is FQNEAQ in the germline V gene (reference sequence). V gave up 5 bases and J gave up 3 bases; unmatched junction bases: 9. There are 15 residues in the CDR3. CDR3 region: CASSPRQGREETQYF. Here the CDR3 DNA reads TGTGCCAGCAGCCCCCGACAGGGAAGGGAAGAGACCCAGTACTTC.

The chain carries TRBV5-4 and TRBJ2-2; 7 bases agree with TRBD1. The germline gives CDR1 SGHNT, CDR2 YYREEE (reference sequence). The trim removed 4 bases at V and 1 base at J, leaving 7 bases unmatched. This CDR3 has 16 residues. The CDR3 region has the DNA TGTGCCAGCAGCGACCAGGACAGGCTGAACACCGGGGAGCTGTTTTTT. As protein: CASSDQDRLNTGELFF.

This clone was detected a few times. The rearrangement uses TRBV4-2 and TRBJ2-7; 8 nucleotides match TRBD1. V shed 0 bases, J shed 7 bases, and the junction held 8 bases outside the gene matches. Germline loops: CDR1 LGHNA, CDR2 YNFKEQ. This CDR3 contains 15 residues. CDR3 in DNA: TGTGCCAGCAGCCAAGATCAGGGGACAGGCTGGGAGCAGTACTTC. It codes for CASSQDQGTGWEQYF.

The CDR3 DNA sequence: TGTGCCAGCAGCGGAGGGGTCTCTTATAATTCACCCCTCCACTTT. Its protein is CASSGGVSYNSPLHF. V is TRBV5-6 and J is TRBJ1-6; perhaps TRBD1 as D (5 bases). V was shortened by 4 bases and J by 4 bases, with 12 bases between the two germline ends. CDR1 and CDR2 (germline): SGHDT, YYEEEE. This CDR3 is 15 amino acids long.

There are a few counts of this clone. The chain uses TRBV10-2 and TRBJ1-6, with 11 positions matching TRBD1. In germline, CDR1 is WSHSY, CDR2 SAAADI. The CDR3 contains 15 residues. The V and J ends lost 7 bases and 9 bases, in that order; junction bases with no gene match: 8. This CDR3 reads CASTGQGAGSSPLHF. The CDR3 DNA reads TGCGCCAGCACTGGACAGGGGGCTGGTTCTTCACCCCTCCACTTT.

The chain combines TRBV6-5 with TRBJ2-3; D is unresolved. This CDR3 contains 11 residues. The germline V gene encodes CDR1 MNHEY and CDR2 SVGAGI. Deletions cut 2 bases from V and 4 bases from J, with 1 base between. CDR3 sequence: CASSYADTQYF. CDR3 in DNA: TGTGCCAGCAGTTACGCAGATACGCAGTATTTT.

This sequence joins TRBV5-1 and TRBJ2-7; 9 nucleotides match TRBD1. The CDR3 spans 14 residues. V shed 4 bases and J 4 bases; nucleotides not matched to a gene: 6. Germline CDR1 and CDR2: SGHRS and YFSETQ. The CDR3 loop reads CASSGGQGVYEQYF. In DNA form, the CDR3 reads TGCGCCAGCAGCGGGGGACAGGGTGTTTACGAGCAGTACTTC.

The chain carries TRBV7-9 and TRBJ2-1; D is unresolved. The CDR3 has 12 amino acids. Per the germline V gene, CDR1 is SEHNR and CDR2 is FQNEAQ (reference sequence). V dropped 1 base and J dropped 11 bases, with 9 bases sitting between them. The DNA for the CDR3 is TGTGCCAGCAGCTTAGTAGCCCTCCAGCAGTTCTTC. Translation gives CASSLVALQQFF.